What follows are 21 T cell receptor beta chains derived from one specimen sequenced in a study of T cells in Graves' hyperthyroidism and ophthalmopathy. Researchers amplified the TCR beta CDR3 regions from RNA transcripts. An initial round of RT-PCR targeting the TCR CDR3 relied on the HTBI primer set. TCRdb used MiXCR to reprocess the multiplex PCR reads, holding one entry per CDR3 protein. The sample has about 350,000 distinct CDR3 sequences, roughly 15% seen once. Input material: blood. These receptors were obtained from a middle-aged woman with Graves' ophthalmopathy.

This clonotype came up many times. This chain joins TRBV12-3 or TRBV12-4 and TRBJ2-1; 13 nucleotides align to TRBD2. This CDR3 has 15 residues. J was trimmed by 7 bases and V by 6 bases; bases with no gene match: 6. The CDR3 spells CASSVGTSGMNEQFF. The CDR3 DNA reads as TGTGCCAGCAGCGTCGGGACTAGCGGGATGAATGAGCAGTTCTTC.

This clonotype came up many times. The chain uses TRBV6-1 and TRBJ1-2; D gene ambiguous. Germline CDR1 reads MNHNS; CDR2 reads SASEGT. With 0 bases removed from V and 13 bases from J, the gap between germline ends came to 18 bases. The length of the CDR3 is 14 residues. This CDR3 is CASSEAPYLSSFTF. Written as DNA, the CDR3 is TGTGCCAGCAGTGAAGCGCCCTACCTTAGCAGCTTCACCTTC.

This clonotype has ten or more counts. V is TRBV12-3 or TRBV12-4 and J is TRBJ1-6, with 10 bases that match TRBD1. The CDR3 runs to 17 residues. V trimming: 4 bases; J trimming: 0 bases; junction bases outside the gene matches: 3. CDR3 sequence reads: CASSSRQGASYNSPLHF. CDR3 coding DNA: TGTGCCAGCAGTTCCCGACAGGGGGCCTCCTATAATTCACCCCTCCACTTT.

Remarks on this clonotype: Given a much more abundant clone one base away, this may be a read error. The chain is built from TRBV28 and TRBJ1-1, with D possibly TRBD1 on 5 matching bases. This CDR3 comprises 14 residues. CDR1 and CDR2 (germline): MDHEN, SYDVKM. With 6 bases removed from V and 4 bases from J, the gap between germline ends came to 15 bases. For the CDR3, the DNA is TGTGCCAGCAGATATTCCCAGGGCCTCACTGAAGCTTTCTTT. The encoded protein is CASRYSQGLTEAFF.

This clonotype came up many times. This chain uses TRBV15 with TRBJ1-6; maybe TRBD1 (5 bases). Germline CDR1 and CDR2: LNHNV and YYDKDF (reference sequence). The CDR3 runs 15 residues. Trimming left V 0 bases short and J 7 bases short, with 10 bases between. The CDR3 here is CATSREQGGNSPLHF. The CDR3 coding sequence is TGTGCCACCAGCAGAGAGCAGGGCGGCAATTCACCCCTCCACTTT.

This clonotype was recorded at least ten times. The chain employs TRBV20-1 and TRBJ2-3, with TRBD2 identical over 10 bases. CDR1 and CDR2 from the germline V gene are DFQATT and SNEGSKA (reference sequence). The CDR3 runs to 15 residues. After removal of 2 bases from V and 5 bases from J, the junction contained 7 bases not matched to a gene. This chain's CDR3 is CSARPLAGELDTQYF. The CDR3 DNA follows: TGCAGTGCTAGACCCCTAGCGGGGGAGTTAGATACGCAGTATTTT.

This clonotype was observed many times. This rearrangement joins TRBV16 to TRBJ1-1; unclear D gene. V shed 4 bases and J shed 4 bases, with 10 bases lying between them. This CDR3 spans 13 amino acids. The germline CDR1 and CDR2 sequences are KGHSY and FQNENV. The CDR3 is CASSPEGGTEAFF. The CDR3, as DNA: TGTGCCAGCAGCCCCGAGGGTGGCACTGAAGCTTTCTTT.

The chain recombines TRBV4-1 with TRBJ2-7, with TRBD1 matching over 9 bases. The CDR3 extends over 16 amino acids. Trimming cost V 4 bases and J 6 bases; bases outside gene matches: 13. Germline CDR1 reads MGHRA; CDR2 reads YSYEKL. CDR3 DNA: TGCGCCAGCAGCCCCGGGACAGGGATAAAAGTGGCCGAGCAGTACTTC. Translating it yields CASSPGTGIKVAEQYF.

This chain uses TRBV7-9 with TRBJ1-4; a weak D match, TRBD1 (5 bases). Trimming took off 1 base at V and 6 bases at J, with 12 bases between the two ends. This CDR3 is built from 15 residues. Germline V lookup: CDR1 SEHNR, CDR2 FQNEAQ (reference sequence). This CDR3 is CASSLDRGWDEKLFF. As DNA, the CDR3 is TGTGCCAGCAGCTTAGACCGGGGCTGGGATGAAAAACTGTTTTTT.

This clonotype was counted at least ten times. This chain joins TRBV2 and TRBJ1-6; possible D gene TRBD1, 6 bases. Trimming pared 6 bases from V and 6 bases from J, leaving 15 bases between. CDR3 length: 15 amino acids. The germline CDR1 and CDR2 sequences are SNHLY and FYNNEI. This CDR3 reads CASRGQGPSNSPLHF. The CDR3 DNA reads as TGTGCCAGCAGGGGGCAGGGGCCTTCTAATTCACCCCTCCACTTT.

The chain is built from TRBV20-1 and TRBJ1-4; possibly TRBD1 for D (5 bases). Looked up from germline, CDR1 is DFQATT and CDR2 is SNEGSKA (reference sequence). V lost 3 bases and J lost 7, with 12 bases in between. The CDR3 runs 13 residues. The CDR3 bases are TGCAGTGCTAGCGACCGGGGCTCTGAAAAACTGTTTTTT. Residues: CSASDRGSEKLFF.

Many counts were recorded for this clonotype. The V and J genes are TRBV6-1 and TRBJ2-2; D is uncertain. Germline V CDR1 and CDR2: MNHNS, SASEGT. The CDR3 runs 14 residues. Trimming removed 7 bases from V and 3 bases from J, with 12 bases in between. The CDR3 region is CASTFGQYTGELFF. Written as DNA, the CDR3 is TGTGCCAGCACTTTCGGGCAGTACACCGGGGAGCTGTTTTTT.

In this sample, this clonotype turned up many times. This sequence joins TRBV6-5 and TRBJ2-1; D remains ambiguous. The CDR3 totals 15 residues. Deletions cut 2 bases from V and 6 bases from J, with 14 bases between. Germline CDR1 reads MNHEY; CDR2 reads SVGAGI. The CDR3: CASSYEGTLSNEQFF. The CDR3 nucleotides read TGTGCCAGCAGTTACGAAGGAACTCTCAGCAATGAGCAGTTCTTC.

This chain links TRBV30 with TRBJ2-7, with 9 bases lining up with TRBD1. The CDR3 length is 14 residues. Losses at the gene ends were 3 bases for V and 7 bases for J; bases not matched to a gene: 10. Per the germline V gene, CDR1 is GTSNPN and CDR2 is SVGIG (reference sequence). The CDR3 nucleotides are TGTGCCTGGAGCCGGGACAGGGTTTCTGAGGAGCAGTACTTC. It specifies CAWSRDRVSEEQYF.

This clonotype showed up many times. V is TRBV7-9 and J is TRBJ1-1; 11 bases match TRBD1. This CDR3 region has 15 residues. V was clipped by 5 bases and J by 11 bases; unmatched bases: 13. Germline lookup yields CDR1 SEHNR and CDR2 FQNEAQ (reference sequence). The CDR3 nucleotides read TGTGCCAGCAGCCCCCGGACAGGGGGCGCATTGTTGGCTTTCTTT. Translated: CASSPRTGGALLAFF.

The chain is built from TRBV6-5 and TRBJ1-6; D is uncertain. The CDR3 covers 13 residues. V gave up 2 bases and J gave up 6 bases, with 5 bases separating them. Germline loops: CDR1 MNHEY, CDR2 SVGAGI. This CDR3 reads CASSYRGNSPLHF. DNA of the CDR3: TGTGCCAGCAGTTACCGGGGTAATTCACCCCTCCACTTT.

This clonotype has ten or more counts. The chain employs TRBV6-1 and TRBJ1-5; D possibly corresponds to TRBD1 (6 bases). Trimming took 4 bases from V and 2 from J, leaving 9 bases between them. This CDR3 is 14 amino acids long. CDR1 MNHNS and CDR2 SASEGT come from the germline V gene. The CDR3 spells CASSGGLGNQPQHF. CDR3 nucleotides: TGTGCCAGCAGTGGGGGGCTCGGCAATCAGCCCCAGCATTTT.

This clonotype was detected only a few times. The V and J genes are TRBV24-1 and TRBJ2-5, with unresolved D. CDR1 is KGHDR, CDR2 SFDVKD, per germline. Trimming stripped 4 bases from V and 0 bases from J, with 11 bases between. The length of the CDR3 is 15 residues. The CDR3 DNA is TGTGCCACCAGTGAACATAGGAGCTACCAAGAGACCCAGTACTTC. Amino acids: CATSEHRSYQETQYF.

About this clonotype itself: One base away lies a much larger clone, so this may be a sequencing read error. The V gene is TRBV3-1, the J gene TRBJ2-7; 8 bases are a match to TRBD1. With V trimmed by 6 bases and J by 5 bases, 12 bases remained unmatched. Germline-derived CDR1 and CDR2 are LGHDT and YNNKEL (reference sequence). The CDR3 contains 15 residues. The CDR3 spells CASRPRDRKAHEQYF. CDR3 DNA sequence: TGTGCCAGCAGGCCCCGGGACAGGAAGGCCCACGAGCAGTACTTC.

This clonotype showed up many times. The V gene is TRBV27, the J gene TRBJ2-7; TRBD2 matches 8 bases. Trimming removed 3 bases from V and 3 bases from J; junction bases left unmatched: 4. The CDR3 spans 14 residues. Germline CDR1 is MNHEY and CDR2 is SMNVEV (reference sequence). The CDR3 DNA sequence: TGTGCCAGCAGTTTTCGGGAGGGCCGCTACGAGCAGTACTTC. Translation: CASSFREGRYEQYF.

CDR3 bases: TGTGCCAGCTCCCCCCCGGGACAGGCGTATGGCTACACCTTC. Translation gives CASSPPGQAYGYTF. The chain combines TRBV18 with TRBJ1-2; 8 bases are shared with TRBD1. CDR3 size: 14 residues. Germline assignment: CDR1 KGHSH and CDR2 LQKENI. The ends lost 6 bases at V and 5 bases at J; junction bases unmatched: 8.